Each of the 4 T cell receptor beta chains below was sequenced from the same sample in a study of T cell responses to AZD1222 COVID-19 vaccine. Method: immunoSEQ multiplex PCR; TCRdb's copy keeps in-frame clones and lacks some. The data show around 100,000 clones, with approximately 81% seen just once and 15% to 20% held by the top ten. Sequenced material: peripheral blood, taken on day 0 of AZD1222 vaccination. These receptors all come from an adult in good health.

The V call is TRBV11-2, the J call TRBJ1-1; D may be TRBD1 (5 bases). The ends were cut back, 7 bases at V and 1 base at J, with 16 bases in the middle. Per germline, CDR1 SGHAT and CDR2 FQNNGV. The CDR3 runs 15 residues. In DNA, the CDR3 is TGTGCCAGCACCACCCCCGACAGACAGAACACTGAAGCTTTCTTT. Its translation: CASTTPDRQNTEAFF.

The chain couples TRBV6-1 to TRBJ2-7, with D possibly TRBD2 on 5 matching bases. V was shortened by 2 bases and J by 7 bases, with 18 bases between the two germline ends. From germline, CDR1 is MNHNS and CDR2 SASEGT. The CDR3 covers 15 residues. The CDR3 DNA reads TGTGCCAGCAGTGAACTCATAGTTTGGCCGGGGGAGCAGTACGTC. Protein product: CASSELIVWPGEQYV.

V and J are TRBV6-1 and TRBJ2-7, with TRBD2 identical over 7 bases. After removal of 1 base from V and 4 bases from J, the junction contained 4 bases not matched to a gene. Germline V lookup: CDR1 MNHNS, CDR2 SASEGT. There are 14 residues in the CDR3. CDR3 nucleotide sequence: TGTGCCAGCAGTGAAGTGGGAGGGAGGTACGAGCAGTACTTC. Its translation: CASSEVGGRYEQYF.

In regard to this clone: The junction differs from germline at one of its ends, possibly a read error. The genes are TRBV4-1 and TRBJ1-3, with no clear D. Germline lookup yields CDR1 MGHRA and CDR2 YSYEKL. The length of the CDR3 is 10 residues. The CDR3 nucleotides read TGCGTCAGCTCTGGAAACACCATATATTTT. Translated, it gives CVSSGNTIYF.